Described below is a single T cell receptor (beta chain) sequence and its context. The CDR3 loop spans 13 amino acids. Trimming pared 5 bases from V and 0 bases from J, leaving 7 bases between. Germline V CDR1 and CDR2: SEHNR, FQNEAQ (reference sequence). This sample stems from a study of OX40 agonist ivuxolimab in advanced cancers. Only in-frame clones appear in the TCRdb table, and some are missing; sequencing was by immunoSEQ multiplex PCR. This sample has 90,000 to 100,000 clones, with around 95% found just once. The TCR comes from an adult with an advanced solid tumor such as melanoma, head and neck, liver or kidney cancer. The sample was CD4+ or CD8+ T cells sorted from blood, taken in a trial of the OX40 agonist ivuxolimab. J is TRBJ1-1 and V is TRBV7-9; D is unclear. The CDR3 protein is CASSRALNTEAFF. CDR3 coding DNA: TGTGCCAGCAGCCGCGCCCTGAACACTGAAGCTTTCTTT.